Each of the 17 T cell receptor beta chains below was sequenced from the same sample in a study of blood T cell repertoires in COVID-19. TCRdb's table, derived via immunoSEQ multiplex PCR, lists solely in-frame clones and lacks some. This table has roughly 20,000 clones, 83% appearing once. Sequencing was done on a sample of peripheral blood. The receptor set was obtained from a human donor in a cohort sampled during active COVID-19.

The genes are TRBV7-2 and TRBJ2-3; D remains unclear. Trimming took off 0 bases at V and 4 bases at J, with 8 bases between the two ends. The CDR3 has 14 residues. Germline CDR1 is SGHTA and CDR2 is FQGNSA. The CDR3 nucleotides read TGTGCCAGCAGCTTAGCTTATTCCGCAGATACGCAGTATTTT. Amino acid sequence: CASSLAYSADTQYF.

This chain uses TRBV30 with TRBJ1-3; 7 bases are shared with TRBD1. CDR1 is GTSNPN, CDR2 SVGIG, per germline (reference sequence). This CDR3 has 13 amino acids. V was clipped by 5 bases and J by 9 bases; unmatched bases: 10. Here the CDR3 DNA reads TGTGCCTGGGGACAGGCCGGTTATCTCACCATATATTTT. This gives the protein CAWGQAGYLTIYF. Combining the CDR3 with reference TRBV30 and TRBJ1-3 gives the whole variable domain SQTIHQWPATLVQPVGSPLSLECTVEGTSNPNLYWYRQAAGRGLQLLFYSVGIGQISSEVPQNLSASRPQDRQFILSSKKLLLSDSGFYLCAWGQAGYLTIYFGEGSWLTVV.

V and J are TRBV3-1 (or the pseudogene TRBV3-2) and TRBJ1-1; 10 bases line up with TRBD1. Germline loops: CDR1 LGHDT, CDR2 YNNKEL (reference sequence). This CDR3 region has 14 residues. With V trimmed by 6 bases and J by 4 bases, 5 bases remained unmatched. This chain's CDR3 is CASRRTGGGTEAFF. The CDR3 nucleotides read TGTGCCAGCAGACGGACAGGGGGAGGCACTGAAGCTTTCTTT.

The genes are TRBV28 and TRBJ1-2; the match to TRBD1 covers 8 bases. The CDR3 is made up of 12 amino acids. Germline loops: CDR1 MDHEN, CDR2 SYDVKM. The J segment lost 3 bases and the V segment lost 7 bases, leaving 1 base of the junction unmatched. The CDR3 DNA reads TGTGCCAGCAAGACAGGGGACTATGGCTACACCTTC. Protein: CASKTGDYGYTF.

The rearrangement links TRBV6-5 to TRBJ2-2; TRBD1 matches 7 bases. V dropped 8 bases and J dropped 6; count of bases not matched to a gene: 9. Germline V gives CDR1 MNHEY, CDR2 SVGAGI. The CDR3 is 14 residues long. The chain's CDR3 is CASEGASEAGELFF. CDR3 coding DNA: TGTGCCAGCGAGGGGGCGTCAGAGGCCGGGGAGCTGTTTTTT.

This chain uses TRBV3-1 (or the pseudogene TRBV3-2) with TRBJ1-2; D gene ambiguous. The germline V gene has CDR1 LGHDT and CDR2 YNNKEL (reference sequence). This CDR3 region has 13 residues. The ends were cut back, 0 bases at V and 7 bases at J, with 9 bases in the middle. CDR3: CASSQESRVGYTF. CDR3 nucleotide sequence: TGTGCCAGCAGCCAAGAGAGTCGGGTTGGCTACACCTTC.

Turning to this clone: The CDR3 ends on some other residue instead of the conserved phenylalanine or tryptophan, so this is likely a read error. The DNA is left out, because the CDR3 cannot be placed on it with certainty; the CDR3 is given as TCRdb lists it. This CDR3 is CASSVVRGGGVS. The chain combines TRBV2 with TRBJ2-3; TRBD2 reflects the table's D call only, with no check against the DNA. Germline loops: CDR1 SNHLY, CDR2 FYNNEI. The CDR3 spans 12 residues, counting both ends.

This clone was counted between two and nine times. V and J are TRBV5-1 and TRBJ2-2; tentative D call: TRBD1 (6 bases). Germline V gene lookup returns CDR1 SGHRS and CDR2 YFSETQ. Trimming stripped 5 bases from V and 0 bases from J, with 26 bases between. The CDR3 is made up of 20 amino acids. CDR3 protein: CASRDPTRAEGVANTGELFF. CDR3 bases: TGCGCCAGCAGGGACCCTACTCGGGCCGAGGGGGTCGCGAACACCGGGGAGCTGTTTTTT.

The chain links TRBV4-1 to TRBJ2-1; TRBD1 might be the D (5 bases). This CDR3 has 15 residues. V was pared by 4 bases and J by 2 bases, with 12 bases between. The germline V gene encodes CDR1 MGHRA and CDR2 YSYEKL. CDR3: CASSPGRATYNEQFF. The CDR3 region has the DNA TGCGCCAGCAGCCCGGGCAGGGCGACCTACAATGAGCAGTTCTTC.

The sample holds one count of this clone. The CDR3 here is CASSLWDRSATNEKLFF. The CDR3 DNA is TGTGCCAGCAGCTTATGGGACAGATCTGCAACTAATGAAAAACTGTTTTTT. The chain joins TRBV7-9 to TRBJ1-4, with 7 bases lining up with TRBD1. Germline V CDR1 and CDR2: SEHNR, FQNEAQ (reference sequence). This CDR3 is built from 17 residues. J gave up 0 bases and V 2 bases, and 6 bases lay outside the gene matches.

The chain links TRBV19 to TRBJ2-2; D uncertain. Trimming shortened V by 3 bases and J by 4 bases, and 6 bases separated the two germline ends. CDR3 size: 13 residues. Germline assignment: CDR1 LNHDA and CDR2 SQIVND (reference sequence). The CDR3 region is CASSIGFTGELFF. The CDR3, as DNA: TGTGCCAGTAGTATCGGGTTCACCGGGGAGCTGTTTTTT. The variable domain in full, completed from reference TRBV19 and TRBJ2-2, reads DGGITQSPKYLFRKEGQNVTLSCEQNLNHDAMYWYRQDPGQGLRLIYYSQIVNDFQKGDIAEGYSVSREKKESFPLTVTSAQKNPTAFYLCASSIGFTGELFFGEGSRLTVL.

This chain uses TRBV24-1 with TRBJ2-1; 8 bases fit TRBD1. The germline V gene has CDR1 KGHDR and CDR2 SFDVKD. This CDR3 contains 15 residues. The trim removed 4 bases at V and 5 bases at J, leaving 6 bases unmatched. CDR3 DNA: TGTGCCACCAGTGAGGCGGGACAGGCAGACAATGAGCAGTTCTTC. Its translation is CATSEAGQADNEQFF.

The V call is TRBV28, the J call TRBJ2-2; tentatively, D is TRBD2 (6 bases). Germline loops: CDR1 MDHEN, CDR2 SYDVKM. The V end was cut by 4 bases, the J end by 7 bases, with 13 bases between. The length of the CDR3 is 14 residues. This chain's CDR3 is CASSSAGSVGELFF. The CDR3 coding sequence is TGTGCCAGCAGTTCGGCGGGGTCGGTCGGGGAGCTGTTTTTT.

The rearrangement uses TRBV3-1 (or the pseudogene TRBV3-2) and TRBJ1-1; unclear D gene. The CDR3 has 16 residues. Per germline, CDR1 LGHDT and CDR2 YNNKEL (reference sequence). V was pared by 4 bases and J by 5 bases, with 20 bases between. CDR3 protein: CASSPPAGSQATEAFF. The CDR3 coding sequence is TGTGCCAGCAGCCCTCCGGCCGGTTCTCAGGCGACTGAAGCTTTCTTT.

This clone appeared once. The rearrangement joins TRBV6-5 to TRBJ2-5, with D tentatively TRBD1 (5 bases). CDR3 length: 14 residues. Trimming pared 2 bases from V and 4 bases from J, leaving 11 bases between. CDR1 and CDR2 from the germline V gene are MNHEY and SVGAGI. The CDR3 coding sequence is TGTGCCAGCAGTTACCCCGACAGAGCAGAGACCCAGTACTTC. Residues: CASSYPDRAETQYF.

CDR3 sequence reads: CASRTGGRNYGYTF. CDR3 nucleotides: TGTGCCAGCAGGACAGGGGGCCGTAACTATGGCTACACCTTC. The rearrangement links TRBV2 to TRBJ1-2, with 10 bases matching TRBD1. Germline CDR1 is SNHLY and CDR2 is FYNNEI. The junction had 2 bases not matched to a gene; V was cut back by 6 bases and J by 1 base. The CDR3 length is 14 residues. The full variable domain, its missing parts supplied by reference TRBV2 and TRBJ1-2, is EPEVTQTPSHQVTQMGQEVILRCVPISNHLYFYWYRQILGQKVEFLVSFYNNEISEKSEIFDDQFSVERPDGSNFTLKIRSTKLEDSAMYFCASRTGGRNYGYTFGSGTRLTVV.

The V and J genes are TRBV5-1 and TRBJ1-3; D possibly corresponds to TRBD1 (5 bases). The CDR3 has 17 amino acids. With 0 bases removed from V and 0 bases from J, the gap between germline ends came to 13 bases. The germline gives CDR1 SGHRS, CDR2 YFSETQ. CDR3 loop: CASSLVPGLLSGNTIYF. Here the CDR3 DNA reads TGCGCCAGCAGCTTGGTACCAGGGCTTCTCTCTGGAAACACCATATATTTT.